Listed below are T cell receptor beta chains from one sample, sequenced in a study of T-cell memory formation after mild COVID-19. Via MiXCR, TCRdb re-called the 5' RACE reads, giving one row per CDR3 protein. This table holds about 29,000 distinct CDR3 sequences, around 12% found once. The sequenced material came from PBMCs or a T cell subset sorted from them (not recorded which). These receptors were collected from an adult woman who had mild COVID-19 (a few samples of this study predate the infection). Cell type and time point are not known. Each CDR3 is given with its conserved first and last residue. The D gene is left open where the match is weak. Rows may omit the clone size; those that give it use once, few, many or a size class.

clone_size,d_call,v_call,j_call,cdr3_nt,cdr3_aa
many,TRBD1,TRBV20-1,TRBJ1-3,TGCAGTGCTAGAGATTGGGGGACAGCTGGAAACACCATATATTTT,CSARDWGTAGNTIYF
-,TRBD2,TRBV6-5,TRBJ2-5,TGTGCCACCTACAAACCCGGACTAGCCGCGGCCCAGTACTTC,CATYKPGLAAAQYF
many,-,TRBV29-1,TRBJ1-1,TGCAGCGTTGATAATCCGGACCTAAGCTACACTGAAGCTTTCTTT,CSVDNPDLSYTEAFF
few,TRBD1,TRBV7-2,TRBJ2-5,TGTGCCAGCAGCCGGGACAGGGGAGAGACCCAGTACTTC,CASSRDRGETQYF
many,-,TRBV20-1,TRBJ2-1,TGCAGTGCTTCCCCGTATCGCTCCTACAATGAGCAGTTCTTC,CSASPYRSYNEQFF
-,-,TRBV7-8,TRBJ2-1,TGTGCCAGCAGCCCTTCTGAATTGCGGCTTGAGCAGTTCTTC,CASSPSELRLEQFF
many,-,TRBV30,TRBJ2-5,TGTGCCTGGGGACTCGGGGTGGGGCAGACCCAGTACTTC,CAWGLGVGQTQYF
-,-,TRBV7-7,TRBJ2-2,TGTGCCAGCAGCTTGGCCCCCACCGGGGTCGGGGAGCTGTTTTTT,CASSLAPTGVGELFF
many,-,TRBV30,TRBJ1-1,TGTGCCTGGAGCCGAGGGGAGGCCCTTGAAGCTTTCTTT,CAWSRGEALEAFF
many,TRBD2,TRBV5-6,TRBJ2-1,TGTGCCAGCAGCTTGACTAGCGGCTACAATGAGCAGTTCTTC,CASSLTSGYNEQFF
many,-,TRBV18,TRBJ2-7,TGTGCCAGCTCCGACCTGGCCCAGGCCTACGAGCAGTACTTC,CASSDLAQAYEQYF
many,TRBD2,TRBV12-3/TRBV12-4,TRBJ2-3,TGTGCCAGCAGCGGACTAGCCCGCGATACGCAGTATTTT,CASSGLARDTQYF
many,-,TRBV12-3/TRBV12-4,TRBJ1-2,TGTGCCAGCAGTTCGGGACTTGGCTACACCTTC,CASSSGLGYTF
many,-,TRBV6-5,TRBJ2-2,TGTGCCAGCGGCTCATCCACCGGTTTAGCCGGGGAGCTGTTTTTT,CASGSSTGLAGELFF
many,TRBD2,TRBV20-1,TRBJ2-7,TGCAGTGCTTTCATCTCTAGCGGGTTCTCCTACGAGCAGTACTTC,CSAFISSGFSYEQYF
few,TRBD2,TRBV19,TRBJ2-5,TGTGCCAGTAGTACCCGGGGTAGCGGGAAAGGAGAGACCCAGTACTTC,CASSTRGSGKGETQYF
-,TRBD1,TRBV27,TRBJ1-1,TGTGCCAGCAGGCCAGTCAGGGGACAGGGGGCAAAAACTGAAGCTTTCTTT,CASRPVRGQGAKTEAFF
many,-,TRBV11-1,TRBJ2-3,TGTGCCAGCAGCTCCAACGCCCGTACGCAGTATTTT,CASSSNARTQYF
many,TRBD1,TRBV11-3,TRBJ2-7,TGTGCCAGCAGCTTGGATGGGACAGGGTCTACCTACGAGCAGTACTTC,CASSLDGTGSTYEQYF
many,-,TRBV18,TRBJ1-6,TGTGCCAGCTCAGCGAGCGGCAGCTCCTATAATTCACCCCTCCACTTT,CASSASGSSYNSPLHF
-,TRBD1,TRBV5-4,TRBJ2-1,TGTGCCAGCAGCCCTCACACCGGGACAGGGGGCAATGAGCAGTTCTTC,CASSPHTGTGGNEQFF
many,-,TRBV19,TRBJ2-7,TGTGCCAGTCGCCGGGACATGAGCTCCTACGAGCAGTACTTC,CASRRDMSSYEQYF
many,TRBD1,TRBV12-3/TRBV12-4,TRBJ2-7,TGTGCCAGCAGTTTGGGGGACAGGGGGTACTACGAGCAGTACTTC,CASSLGDRGYYEQYF
many,-,TRBV30,TRBJ2-2,TGTGCCTGGAGTGATGCGTCGGGGGACACCGGGGAGCTGTTTTTT,CAWSDASGDTGELFF
many,-,TRBV3-1,TRBJ2-1,TGTGCCAGCAGCTCCATGTACGGGCGGGCCTACAATGAGCAGTTCTTC,CASSSMYGRAYNEQFF
many,TRBD1,TRBV10-3,TRBJ1-2,TGTGCCATCAGTGAAGGACAGGGATATGGCTACACCTTC,CAISEGQGYGYTF